This T cell receptor beta chain was profiled in a study of blood T cell repertoires in COVID-19. In germline, CDR1 is GTSNPN, CDR2 SVGIG (reference sequence). This CDR3 is 14 amino acids long. J lost 4 bases, V lost 0 bases, and 2 bases had no gene match. Sequencing was performed with immunoSEQ multiplex PCR; in TCRdb, only in-frame clones are kept and a portion is missing. The sample lists under 300,000 clones, approximately 86% seen once, with about 4% in the top ten. This sequence originates from a man aged 18 to 35 with active or convalescent COVID-19. Input material: peripheral blood. V gene TRBV30 combines with J gene TRBJ2-7; 11 bases agree with TRBD2. CDR3 bases: TGTGCCTGGAGTGTACTAGCGGGGGCTTACGAGCAGTACTTC. Encoded protein: CAWSVLAGAYEQYF.